A single sample is the source of the 13 T cell receptor beta chains below, sequenced in a study of T cell responses to AZD1222 COVID-19 vaccine (dated by TCRdb to the early 2020s). Receptor libraries were prepared by the immunoSEQ multiplex PCR assay. TCRdb took over this immuneACCESS table, retaining in-frame rearrangements with V and J assigned. Such tables are incomplete; in checked studies, under half of the missing clones stem from an unresolved V gene, and the remainder is unexplained. This sample is represented by roughly 200,000 clones; about nine tenths of them were singletons. Jointly, the top ten make up approximately 1.7% of the sample. The sample's time point, from its label and the paper: about 28 days (+/-7) after the second vaccine dose. The material was peripheral blood, obtained 28 days after the second AZD1222 dose. The receptors stem from an adult who received the AZD1222 COVID-19 vaccine.

This clone was seen a single time. This sample includes further DNA sequences coding for the same CDR3. CDR3 loop: CASSFTGQDGYTF. The DNA of the CDR3 is TGTGCCAGCAGCTTTACAGGGCAAGATGGCTACACCTTC. V usage is TRBV11-2 and J usage is TRBJ1-2; maybe TRBD1 (6 bases). With 3 bases removed from V and 6 bases from J, the gap between germline ends came to 11 bases. This CDR3 comprises 13 residues. CDR1 SGHAT and CDR2 FQNNGV come from the germline V gene. The variable domain in full, with the rest retrieved from reference TRBV11-2 and TRBJ1-2, is EAGVAQSPRYKIIEKRQSVAFWCNPISGHATLYWYQQILGQGPKLLIQFQNNGVVDDSQLPKDRFSAERLKGVDSTLKIQPAKLEDSAVYLCASSFTGQDGYTFGSGTRLTVV.

This clone was observed a handful of times. This chain uses TRBV9 with TRBJ2-1; 7 bases align to TRBD2. This CDR3 is built from 14 residues. The J segment lost 9 bases and the V segment lost 4 bases, leaving 10 bases of the junction unmatched. Germline V lookup: CDR1 SGDLS, CDR2 YYNGEE. The CDR3 bases are TGTGCCAGCAGCCCGCAGACTAGCCGGTTTGAGCAGTTCTTC. This sequence encodes CASSPQTSRFEQFF.

The rearrangement links TRBV10-3 to TRBJ2-7, with D maybe TRBD1 (5 bases). This CDR3 contains 13 residues. V shed 2 bases and J shed 2 bases, with 7 bases lying between them. Germline V lookup: CDR1 ENHRY, CDR2 SYGVKD. CDR3 loop: CAISEPTAYEQYF. DNA for the CDR3: TGTGCCATCAGTGAGCCGACAGCCTACGAGCAGTACTTC.

V usage is TRBV6-5 and J usage is TRBJ1-6; D is unclear. The V end was cut by 7 bases, the J end by 7 bases, with 14 bases between. Germline values: CDR1 MNHEY, CDR2 SVGAGI. This CDR3 comprises 14 residues. The CDR3 sequence: CASTPGLGNSPLHF. The CDR3 DNA follows: TGTGCCAGCACCCCCGGTCTGGGGAATTCACCCCTCCACTTT.

The V and J genes are TRBV14 and TRBJ2-2; TRBD1 matches at 10 bases. The CDR3 has 18 amino acids. CDR1 SGHDN and CDR2 FVKESK come from the germline V gene. Trimming took 4 bases from V and 3 from J; bases not matched to a gene: 11. In DNA form, the CDR3 reads TGTGCCAGCAGCCCCCCCCAATGGGACAGGGGTTACACCGGGGAGCTGTTTTTT. Translated, it gives CASSPPQWDRGYTGELFF.

V usage is TRBV4-1 and J usage is TRBJ1-2; no clear D. Trimming cost V 4 bases and J 6 bases, with 18 bases left between them. The CDR3 has 15 residues. Germline CDR1 reads MGHRA; CDR2 reads YSYEKL. This chain's CDR3 is CASSLTRQSWDGYTF. The CDR3 coding sequence is TGCGCCAGCAGCCTCACTCGTCAAAGCTGGGATGGCTACACCTTC.

V is TRBV7-9 and J is TRBJ2-5; perhaps TRBD1 as D (5 bases). The CDR3 totals 15 residues. The V and J ends lost 5 bases and 5 bases respectively, with 18 bases between them. CDR1 and CDR2 from the germline V gene are SEHNR and FQNEAQ (reference sequence). The CDR3 DNA reads TGTGCCAGCAGCCACGCTGGGCGGCACAGGGAGACCCAGTACTTC. It yields the protein CASSHAGRHRETQYF.

J is TRBJ1-1 and V is TRBV3-1 (or the pseudogene TRBV3-2), with D unresolved. Germline V gives CDR1 LGHDT, CDR2 YNNKEL (reference sequence). V was shortened by 1 base and J by 4 bases, with 7 bases between the two germline ends. The CDR3 contains 13 residues. CDR3 protein: CASSQVSRTEAFF. Here the CDR3 DNA reads TGTGCCAGCAGCCAAGTATCTCGCACTGAAGCTTTCTTT.

The J gene is TRBJ1-3, the V gene TRBV12-3 or TRBV12-4; no firm D call. V lost 6 bases, J lost 4 bases, and 7 bases lay in between. The CDR3 sequence is 12 residues long. The CDR3 nucleotides are TGTGCCAGCAGCCCCCCCGGAAACACCATATATTTT. Amino acids: CASSPPGNTIYF.

The chain joins TRBV6-5 to TRBJ2-2; D is unclear. Germline CDR1 is MNHEY and CDR2 is SVGAGI. V was clipped by 0 bases and J by 1 base, with 6 bases between them. The CDR3 is 15 residues long. In DNA form, the CDR3 reads TGTGCCAGCAGTTACTCTAACAGGAACACCGGGGAGCTGTTTTTT. It codes for CASSYSNRNTGELFF.

The J gene is TRBJ2-7, the V gene TRBV10-3; 10 bases are shared with TRBD1. Unmatched junction bases numbered 9, after V lost 6 bases and J lost 7 bases. In germline, CDR1 is ENHRY, CDR2 SYGVKD. There are 14 residues in the CDR3. CDR3 in amino acids: CAISENGQGDEQYF. CDR3 nucleotide sequence: TGTGCCATCAGCGAAAACGGACAGGGGGATGAGCAGTACTTC.

This clone was seen only a few times. The chain uses TRBV7-9 and TRBJ2-7; 12 nucleotides align to TRBD2. Germline CDR1 and CDR2: SEHNR and FQNEAQ (reference sequence). After removal of 1 base from V and 4 bases from J, the junction contained 14 bases not matched to a gene. The CDR3 runs 19 residues. The CDR3 DNA reads TGTGCCAGCAGCTTAGGGACTAGCGGGGTACCCGGTGCCAGATACGAGCAGTACTTC. Encoded protein: CASSLGTSGVPGARYEQYF.

V is TRBV27 and J is TRBJ1-1; D call uncertain. The germline V gene has CDR1 MNHEY and CDR2 SMNVEV (reference sequence). V lost 4 bases, J lost 1 base, and 13 bases lay in between. The CDR3 spans 15 residues. The CDR3 protein is CASSSREIQNTEAFF. CDR3 nucleotides: TGTGCCAGCAGTTCTCGGGAGATCCAGAACACTGAAGCTTTCTTT.